This entry lists 16 T cell receptor beta chains sequenced from one sample in a study of cytomegalovirus exposure and HLA in healthy donors. PCR involved 60 Vbeta and 13 Jbeta primers. Data came from immunoSEQ multiplex PCR; TCRdb stores just in-frame clones and leaves some out. The repertoire consists of 150,000 or so clones, with 75% occurring once and the leading ten covering over 9%. The sample consisted of PBMCs. The receptors were sampled from a man between 18 and 35 years old in good health and CMV-seropositive.

V and J are TRBV7-9 and TRBJ2-5, with TRBD2 matching 14 bases. With V trimmed by 5 bases and J by 5 bases, 7 bases remained unmatched. The CDR3 is 16 amino acids. Per germline, CDR1 SEHNR and CDR2 FQNEAQ (reference sequence). The CDR3, as DNA: TGTGCCAGCAGCGTGGGACTAGCGGGAGATTTGGAGACCCAGTACTTC. It is translated as CASSVGLAGDLETQYF. Variable domain in full (rest from reference TRBV7-9 and TRBJ2-5): DTGVSQNPRHKITKRGQNVTFRCDPISEHNRLYWYRQTLGQGPEFLTYFQNEAQLEKSRLLSDRFSAERPKGSFSTLEIQRTEQGDSAMYLCASSVGLAGDLETQYFGPGTRLLVL.

This clone has more than one count but fewer than ten. The rearrangement uses TRBV27 and TRBJ2-1; 12 bases are a match to TRBD2. From germline, CDR1 is MNHEY and CDR2 SMNVEV (reference sequence). Trimming removed 4 bases from V and 10 bases from J; junction bases left unmatched: 8. This CDR3 region has 15 residues. CDR3 sequence reads: CASSSSSGRVTEQFF. For the CDR3, the DNA is TGTGCCAGCAGTTCGTCTAGCGGGAGGGTCACGGAGCAGTTCTTC.

This clone was seen a few times. The chain links TRBV4-2 to TRBJ2-2, with D uncertain. V was trimmed by 2 bases and J by 5 bases, leaving 9 bases between them. Germline values: CDR1 LGHNA, CDR2 YNFKEQ. CDR3 length equals 14 residues. The CDR3 is CASSQRLETGELFF. DNA for the CDR3: TGTGCCAGCAGCCAAAGGCTAGAGACCGGGGAGCTGTTTTTT.

This chain connects TRBV28 to TRBJ2-7; weak D call: TRBD1 (6 bases). The CDR3 has 12 residues. The germline V gene has CDR1 MDHEN and CDR2 SYDVKM. CDR3 residues: CASGQSQPEQYF. The CDR3 DNA is TGTGCGTCAGGACAGAGTCAGCCGGAGCAGTACTTC.

The CDR3 DNA is TGTGCCAGCTCACCCTTACAGAACAATCAGCCCCAGCATTTT. Its translation is CASSPLQNNQPQHF. The chain employs TRBV18 and TRBJ1-5, with D unclear. This CDR3 region has 14 residues. The germline V and J ends were trimmed by 3 bases and 3 bases, with 9 bases remaining between them. Germline lookup yields CDR1 KGHSH and CDR2 LQKENI.

This chain connects TRBV4-2 to TRBJ2-1; 8 bases match TRBD2. The CDR3 has 16 amino acids. V shed 0 bases, J shed 3 bases, and the junction held 4 bases outside the gene matches. Germline CDR1 reads LGHNA; CDR2 reads YNFKEQ. CDR3 in DNA: TGTGCCAGCAGCCAAGAGGGGCTAGCGGGCTACAATGAGCAGTTCTTC. This sequence encodes CASSQEGLAGYNEQFF.

The chain carries TRBV4-1 and TRBJ2-7; weak D call: TRBD2 (6 bases). CDR3 length: 17 amino acids. Germline CDR1 MGHRA, CDR2 YSYEKL. V was cut by 1 base and J by 3 bases, with 19 bases left in between. Here the CDR3 reads CASSQAKGLRDIYEQYF. The DNA of the CDR3 is TGCGCCAGCAGCCAAGCAAAGGGACTTCGCGATATCTACGAGCAGTACTTC.

This chain connects TRBV15 to TRBJ2-7; D perhaps matches TRBD2 (5 bases). CDR1 is LNHNV, CDR2 YYDKDF, per germline (reference sequence). CDR3 length equals 16 residues. Trimming pared 0 bases from V and 7 bases from J, leaving 19 bases between. The chain's CDR3 is CATSRDLRTSPREQYF. CDR3 bases: TGTGCCACCAGCAGAGATCTGAGGACTTCCCCCAGGGAGCAGTACTTC.

This clone was seen only a few times. This chain links TRBV19 with TRBJ2-7; possible D gene TRBD1, 5 bases. This CDR3 has 15 residues. The ends were cut back, 4 bases at V and 4 bases at J, with 17 bases in the middle. CDR1 and CDR2 (germline): LNHDA, SQIVND (reference sequence). CDR3 coding DNA: TGTGCCAGTAGTAAAGACGGCAGGGCTGGGTACGAGCAGTACTTC. Its protein is CASSKDGRAGYEQYF.

CDR3 in amino acids: CASRPGQGEEKLFF. The CDR3, as DNA: TGTGCCAGCAGACCGGGACAGGGTGAGGAAAAACTGTTTTTT. The chain couples TRBV6-1 to TRBJ1-4; 9 bases are a match to TRBD1. Germline CDR1 MNHNS, CDR2 SASEGT. J lost 8 bases, V lost 6 bases, and 7 bases had no gene match. There are 14 residues in the CDR3.

As for this clone: Relative to the germline gene, one junction end is altered; a read error may explain this. This chain uses TRBV7-7 with TRBJ2-1, with 11 positions matching TRBD2. The CDR3 length is 15 residues. From germline, CDR1 is SSHAT and CDR2 FNYEAQ (reference sequence). CDR3 nucleotides: TGTGCTAGCAGCTCGGGACTAGCGGCCTTGAATGAGCAGTTCTTC. Encoded protein: CASSSGLAALNEQFF.

The chain employs TRBV2 and TRBJ2-5; TRBD1 is a possible D gene (6 bases). V lost 2 bases and J 5 bases, leaving 12 bases between the germline ends. Germline V gene sequence: CDR1 SNHLY, CDR2 FYNNEI. This CDR3 has 14 residues. The DNA of the CDR3 is TGTGCCAGCAGTGAATTAGGGGGTTTGGAGACCCAGTACTTC. This sequence encodes CASSELGGLETQYF.

The chain has TRBV2 and TRBJ2-1, with 7 bases matching TRBD2. Germline CDR1 is SNHLY and CDR2 is FYNNEI. The CDR3 is made up of 16 amino acids. V dropped 6 bases and J dropped 2; count of bases not matched to a gene: 10. Here the CDR3 reads CASSRSPAGTYNEQFF. CDR3 in DNA: TGTGCCAGCAGCCGATCTCCAGCGGGAACCTACAATGAGCAGTTCTTC.

The chain has TRBV5-6 and TRBJ2-7; D may be TRBD1 (6 bases). Trimming removed 0 bases from V and 5 bases from J, with 18 bases in between. Per the germline V gene, CDR1 is SGHDT and CDR2 is YYEEEE. This CDR3 region has 16 residues. Written as DNA, the CDR3 is TGTGCCAGCAGCTTGGAGTCAGGGGCATTTTGGGACGAGCAGTACTTC. It yields the protein CASSLESGAFWDEQYF.

DNA of the CDR3: TGTGCCAGCACCCAAAATGAAAAACTGTTTTTT. Translating gives CASTQNEKLFF. The gene calls are TRBV28 and TRBJ1-4; D unclear. Germline CDR1 is MDHEN and CDR2 is SYDVKM. The CDR3 covers 11 residues. V was pared by 7 bases and J by 5 bases, with 5 bases between.

This clone was counted a single time. V gene TRBV7-6 combines with J gene TRBJ2-2; 12 bases line up with TRBD2. The CDR3 contains 15 residues. CDR1 and CDR2 from the germline V gene are SGHVS and FNYEAQ. Unmatched junction bases numbered 5, after V lost 5 bases and J lost 7 bases. CDR3 coding DNA: TGTGCCAGCAGCACTTGGACTAGCGGGATCGGGGAGCTGTTTTTT. Its protein product is CASSTWTSGIGELFF.